The 24 T cell receptor beta chains below come from one sample, sequenced in a study of blood T cell repertoires in COVID-19. Using immunoSEQ multiplex PCR, the repertoire was profiled, and TCRdb retains in-frame clones only, with some absent. Of a few hundred thousand clones in the sample, around 87% are singletons; the top ten hold 3.6%. The sample consisted of peripheral blood. These receptors originate from a man aged 18 to 29 with active or convalescent COVID-19.

The chain recombines TRBV5-1 with TRBJ1-6; maybe TRBD1 (5 bases). The germline gives CDR1 SGHRS, CDR2 YFSETQ. V was cut by 4 bases and J by 6 bases, with 8 bases left in between. This CDR3 region has 13 residues. Here the CDR3 DNA reads TGCGCCAGCAGCCAGGGAAGTAATTCACCCCTCCACTTT. Its translation: CASSQGSNSPLHF.

This sequence joins TRBV19 and TRBJ2-1; no firm D call. CDR3 length equals 15 residues. The germline CDR1 and CDR2 sequences are LNHDA and SQIVND (reference sequence). With 5 bases removed from V and 0 bases from J, the gap between germline ends came to 11 bases. CDR3 region: CASSAIESSYNEQFF. The CDR3 region has the DNA TGTGCCAGTAGTGCGATCGAAAGCTCCTACAATGAGCAGTTCTTC.

The chain is built from TRBV10-1 and TRBJ2-7, with TRBD1 matching over 8 bases. The CDR3 runs to 14 residues. J gave up 1 base and V 5 bases, and 4 bases lay outside the gene matches. Germline CDR1 is WNHNN and CDR2 is SYGVQD (reference sequence). The chain's CDR3 is CASSSGGISYEQYF. The CDR3 nucleotides read TGCGCCAGCAGTTCAGGGGGCATTTCCTACGAGCAGTACTTC.

The rearrangement uses TRBV4-1 and TRBJ1-3; no clear D gene. From germline, CDR1 is MGHRA and CDR2 YSYEKL. The CDR3 is made up of 18 amino acids. The V gene lost 3 bases and the J gene lost 4 bases, with 22 bases spanning the gap. The CDR3 loop reads CASSQLGGRRIGGNTIYF. The CDR3 DNA reads TGCGCCAGCAGCCAGCTGGGAGGCCGGCGAATCGGGGGAAACACCATATATTTT.

The chain carries TRBV12-3 or TRBV12-4 and TRBJ1-2; D uncertain. This CDR3 has 11 amino acids. Trimming removed 6 bases from V and 4 bases from J, with 6 bases in between. The CDR3 sequence is CASSSVYGYTF. CDR3 DNA sequence: TGTGCCAGCAGCTCGGTCTATGGCTACACCTTC.

V and J are TRBV4-1 and TRBJ1-5; D not certain. CDR1 is MGHRA, CDR2 YSYEKL, per germline. The CDR3 runs 15 residues. V was trimmed by 3 bases and J by 0 bases, leaving 9 bases between them. The CDR3 region is CASSHEPGSNQPQHF. DNA of the CDR3: TGCGCCAGCAGCCATGAACCCGGTAGCAATCAGCCCCAGCATTTT.

The J gene is TRBJ2-3, the V gene TRBV6-5; D perhaps matches TRBD2 (6 bases). The ends were cut back, 2 bases at V and 8 bases at J, with 20 bases in the middle. Germline CDR1 reads MNHEY; CDR2 reads SVGAGI. The CDR3 runs 16 residues. CDR3 DNA sequence: TGTGCCAGCAGTTACCAAGAGGGGACTGGGGGTGGTACGCAGTATTTT. Translation: CASSYQEGTGGGTQYF.

This chain connects TRBV19 to TRBJ1-2, with D maybe TRBD1 (5 bases). CDR3 length: 15 amino acids. CDR1 is LNHDA and CDR2 is SQIVND in the germline V gene (reference sequence). V lost 5 bases to trimming and J lost 2 bases, with 15 bases between them. CDR3 in amino acids: CASSASLGGNYGYTF. DNA for the CDR3: TGTGCCAGTAGTGCTTCCTTGGGGGGGAACTATGGCTACACCTTC. Full variable domain (outside the CDR3, taken from reference TRBV19 and TRBJ1-2): DGGITQSPKYLFRKEGQNVTLSCEQNLNHDAMYWYRQDPGQGLRLIYYSQIVNDFQKGDIAEGYSVSREKKESFPLTVTSAQKNPTAFYLCASSASLGGNYGYTFGSGTRLTVV.

The chain employs TRBV29-1 and TRBJ2-2; 8 nucleotides match TRBD2. Germline CDR1 is SQVTM and CDR2 is ANQGSEA. The CDR3 runs 14 residues. V dropped 3 bases and J dropped 5; count of bases not matched to a gene: 5. CDR3 residues: CSVEKRGRTGELFF. CDR3 nucleotide sequence: TGCAGCGTTGAGAAGCGGGGGAGAACCGGGGAGCTGTTTTTT.

V is TRBV7-9 and J is TRBJ1-2; 7 bases are shared with TRBD1. The CDR3 is made up of 14 amino acids. Per germline, CDR1 SEHNR and CDR2 FQNEAQ (reference sequence). The V and J ends lost 1 base and 6 bases, in that order; junction bases with no gene match: 5. The DNA of the CDR3 is TGTGCCAGCAGCTTAGGACAGGGCCCTCATGGCTACACCTTC. Its protein product is CASSLGQGPHGYTF.

V and J are TRBV30 and TRBJ2-3; no clear D gene. Looked up from germline, CDR1 is GTSNPN and CDR2 is SVGIG (reference sequence). The V end lost 2 bases, the J end lost 3 bases, and 9 bases lay between the germline ends. This CDR3 is 13 amino acids long. The DNA of the CDR3 is TGTGCCTGGAGTATGGGCAATACAGATACGCAGTATTTT. This encodes CAWSMGNTDTQYF.

V is TRBV2 and J is TRBJ2-5; 16 bases fit TRBD2. The trim removed 6 bases at V and 3 bases at J, leaving 4 bases unmatched. The CDR3 has 16 amino acids. Per the germline V gene, CDR1 is SNHLY and CDR2 is FYNNEI. CDR3 DNA: TGTGCCAGCAGAGACGGGACTAGCGGGGGGGAAGAGACCCAGTACTTC. Translating it yields CASRDGTSGGEETQYF.

V is TRBV28 and J is TRBJ1-5; no firm D call. This CDR3 comprises 13 residues. V was cut by 6 bases and J by 2 bases, with 8 bases left in between. Germline CDR1 MDHEN, CDR2 SYDVKM. CDR3 in DNA: TGTGCCAGCAGCAACTCACGCAATCAGCCCCAGCATTTT. It codes for CASSNSRNQPQHF.

V is TRBV6-5 and J is TRBJ1-3; 10 positions match TRBD1. Germline lookup yields CDR1 MNHEY and CDR2 SVGAGI. The CDR3 sequence is 15 residues long. V lost 4 bases to trimming and J lost 2 bases; unmatched junction nucleotides: 2. DNA of the CDR3: TGTGCCAGCAGTTCGACAGGGGGCCCTGGAAACACCATATATTTT. It is translated as CASSSTGGPGNTIYF.

The V gene is TRBV12-3 or TRBV12-4, the J gene TRBJ1-1, with D maybe TRBD1 (5 bases). V lost 3 bases and J lost 6, with 8 bases in between. The CDR3 spans 12 residues. The CDR3 loop is CASSFWGSEAFF. The CDR3 DNA reads as TGTGCCAGCAGTTTCTGGGGCTCTGAAGCTTTCTTT.

The chain has TRBV5-6 and TRBJ1-5; the match to TRBD1 covers 7 bases. J lost 0 bases, V lost 4 bases, and 7 bases had no gene match. Germline CDR1 and CDR2: SGHDT and YYEEEE. CDR3 length: 16 amino acids. The CDR3 DNA reads TGTGCCAGCAGCCGACGGGACAGCTATAGCAATCAGCCCCAGCATTTT. Its protein is CASSRRDSYSNQPQHF.

The rearrangement uses TRBV7-9 and TRBJ1-1; D may be TRBD1 (5 bases). Trimming took 11 bases from V and 4 from J, leaving 17 bases between them. The CDR3 is 13 amino acids. From germline, CDR1 is SEHNR and CDR2 FQNEAQ (reference sequence). CDR3 in DNA: TGTGCCTCGAAAGCCTGGCAGGGCACTGAAGCTTTCTTT. Translating gives CASKAWQGTEAFF.

The gene calls are TRBV4-3 and TRBJ2-7, with D perhaps matching TRBD1 (5 bases). Trimming shortened V by 0 bases and J by 6 bases, and 21 bases separated the two germline ends. This CDR3 region has 17 residues. CDR1 is LGHNA, CDR2 YSLEER, per germline. Here the CDR3 DNA reads TGCGCCAGCAGCCAAGATGGTAACCCCAGGGTAGGGTCCGAGCAGTACTTC. Its protein is CASSQDGNPRVGSEQYF.

The gene calls are TRBV6-6 and TRBJ2-4, with D uncertain. Trimming shortened V by 6 bases and J by 0 bases, and 15 bases separated the two germline ends. Germline lookup yields CDR1 MNHNY and CDR2 SVGAGI (reference sequence). The CDR3 has 16 residues. The CDR3 sequence: CASSLPVQVAKNIQYF. Written as DNA, the CDR3 is TGTGCCAGCAGCCTTCCCGTGCAGGTAGCCAAAAACATTCAGTACTTC.

The genes are TRBV5-5 and TRBJ2-7; the D gene is possibly TRBD1 (6 bases). The CDR3 has 17 amino acids. V shed 2 bases and J shed 0 bases, with 18 bases lying between them. The germline V gene encodes CDR1 SGHKS and CDR2 YYEKEE (reference sequence). The CDR3: CASSFRLRQVSSYEQYF. CDR3 bases: TGTGCCAGCAGCTTCCGCCTGAGACAGGTTAGCTCCTACGAGCAGTACTTC.

V and J are TRBV9 and TRBJ2-7, with D possibly TRBD1 on 6 matching bases. Germline values: CDR1 SGDLS, CDR2 YYNGEE. There are 16 residues in the CDR3. The germline V and J ends were trimmed by 3 bases and 3 bases, with 19 bases remaining between them. The CDR3 loop reads CASSGASGTPNYEQYF. The CDR3 DNA sequence: TGTGCCAGCAGCGGAGCCTCCGGGACACCGAACTACGAGCAGTACTTC.

The chain has TRBV5-1 and TRBJ2-2; TRBD1 matches at 8 bases. This CDR3 has 15 residues. The ends lost 1 base at V and 5 bases at J; junction bases unmatched: 4. In germline, CDR1 is SGHRS, CDR2 YFSETQ. The CDR3 DNA reads as TGCGCCAGCAGCTTGCAGGGGGCAGAGACCGGGGAGCTGTTTTTT. It yields the protein CASSLQGAETGELFF.

This clone was seen a few times. The J gene is TRBJ1-2, the V gene TRBV9; D not resolved. The CDR3 has 13 amino acids. Germline CDR1 is SGDLS and CDR2 is YYNGEE. Trimming pared 0 bases from V and 8 bases from J, leaving 11 bases between. This CDR3 is CASSVDGPMGYTF. The CDR3 DNA reads as TGTGCCAGCAGCGTAGACGGTCCTATGGGCTACACCTTC.

The chain is built from TRBV27 and TRBJ1-2; D is possibly TRBD1 (6 bases). Germline V lookup: CDR1 MNHEY, CDR2 SMNVEV (reference sequence). The CDR3 runs 16 residues. The ends were cut back, 0 bases at V and 2 bases at J, with 13 bases in the middle. The CDR3 loop reads CASSLSGTGQNYGYTF. CDR3 in DNA: TGTGCCAGCAGTTTATCTGGGACCGGACAGAACTATGGCTACACCTTC.